The next 28 T cell receptor beta chains were all read from a single sample in a study of cytomegalovirus exposure and HLA in healthy donors. PCR employed 60 Vbeta and 13 Jbeta primers. Profiled with immunoSEQ multiplex PCR; TCRdb holds only in-frame clones, not every one. This sample has approximately 190,000 clones, with about four fifths found just once. Specimen: PBMCs. Source of these receptors: a woman under 40 in good health and CMV-seropositive.

The chain carries TRBV7-9 and TRBJ2-1, with TRBD2 identical over 10 bases. The germline V gene encodes CDR1 SEHNR and CDR2 FQNEAQ (reference sequence). This CDR3 contains 15 residues. The trim removed 5 bases at V and 5 bases at J, leaving 6 bases unmatched. The CDR3 DNA is TGTGCCAGCAGCCCCGGGACTAGCGAAGACAATGAGCAGTTCTTC. Encoded protein: CASSPGTSEDNEQFF.

The CDR3 loop reads CASSEHKGAPIYTDTQYF. As DNA, the CDR3 is TGTGCCAGCAGTGAGCATAAGGGGGCCCCAATTTACACAGATACGCAGTATTTT. The chain carries TRBV28 and TRBJ2-3, with 7 bases matching TRBD1. J gave up 2 bases and V 5 bases, and 16 bases lay outside the gene matches. The CDR3 totals 18 residues. Germline V gene lookup returns CDR1 MDHEN and CDR2 SYDVKM. The full variable domain, with the rest looked up from reference TRBV28 and TRBJ2-3, is DVKVTQSSRYLVKRTGEKVFLECVQDMDHENMFWYRQDPGLGLRLIYFSYDVKMKEKGDIPEGYSVSREKKERFSLILESASTNQTSMYLCASSEHKGAPIYTDTQYFGPGTRLTVL.

This clone was found once. V is TRBV14 and J is TRBJ2-1; 11 bases are shared with TRBD2. CDR1 and CDR2 (germline): SGHDN, FVKESK. CDR3 length equals 16 residues. With V trimmed by 2 bases and J by 7 bases, 7 bases remained unmatched. The CDR3 spells CASSQPLAGVWNEQFF. Here the CDR3 DNA reads TGTGCCAGCAGCCAACCACTAGCGGGGGTGTGGAATGAGCAGTTCTTC.

The V gene is TRBV5-1, the J gene TRBJ1-2, with a possible D match to TRBD1 (5 bases). Between the trimmed V and J ends, which lost 2 bases and 5 bases, there was a span of 10 bases. Germline lookup yields CDR1 SGHRS and CDR2 YFSETQ. The CDR3 spans 13 residues. CDR3 region: CASSLQVEYGYTF. The CDR3, as DNA: TGCGCCAGCAGCTTACAGGTGGAGTATGGCTACACCTTC.

A few counts support this clone. The J gene is TRBJ2-7, the V gene TRBV7-9, with D unresolved. Trimming cost V 0 bases and J 0 bases, with 6 bases left between them. The CDR3 covers 14 residues. CDR1 SEHNR and CDR2 FQNEAQ come from the germline V gene (reference sequence). The CDR3 loop reads CASSLASFSYEQYF. The CDR3 DNA reads TGTGCCAGCAGCTTAGCCAGTTTCTCCTACGAGCAGTACTTC.

The chain combines TRBV27 with TRBJ2-3; D is possibly TRBD2 (6 bases). This CDR3 region has 15 residues. Trimming took 5 bases from V and 2 from J, leaving 14 bases between them. Germline V CDR1 and CDR2: MNHEY, SMNVEV (reference sequence). The CDR3 reads CASSIRTTPTDTQYF. The DNA for the CDR3 is TGTGCCAGCAGTATACGGACTACTCCCACAGATACGCAGTATTTT.

The rearrangement joins TRBV10-3 to TRBJ2-2; the match to TRBD2 covers 8 bases. Germline CDR1 reads ENHRY; CDR2 reads SYGVKD. The CDR3 totals 15 residues. V was pared by 10 bases and J by 0 bases, with 7 bases of the junction left unmatched. This chain's CDR3 is CATRRGDPNTGELFF. CDR3 in DNA: TGTGCCACGAGGCGGGGGGACCCGAACACCGGGGAGCTGTTTTTT.

In this sample, this clone turned up once. This chain connects TRBV4-2 to TRBJ2-7; 11 nucleotides align to TRBD2. Germline CDR1 reads LGHNA; CDR2 reads YNFKEQ. J was trimmed by 2 bases and V by 1 base; bases with no gene match: 10. The CDR3 contains 18 residues. Here the CDR3 reads CASSQGAQGSGRAYEQYF. DNA of the CDR3: TGTGCCAGCAGCCAAGGGGCCCAAGGTAGCGGGAGGGCCTACGAGCAGTACTTC.

The chain uses TRBV5-4 and TRBJ1-1, with 9 bases fitting TRBD1. Per germline, CDR1 SGHNT and CDR2 YYREEE (reference sequence). The length of the CDR3 is 13 residues. After removal of 4 bases from V and 5 bases from J, the junction contained 3 bases not matched to a gene. The CDR3 bases are TGTGCCAGCAGCATGGGACAGGGAACTGAAGCTTTCTTT. Its translation is CASSMGQGTEAFF.

The gene calls are TRBV6-6 and TRBJ1-1; D unresolved. This CDR3 region has 15 residues. Germline V gives CDR1 MNHNY, CDR2 SVGAGI (reference sequence). The V end lost 2 bases, the J end lost 1 base, and 11 bases lay between the germline ends. CDR3 coding DNA: TGTGCCAGCAGTTACGATGGTAACTGGAACACTGAAGCTTTCTTT. Amino acid sequence: CASSYDGNWNTEAFF.

The rearrangement links TRBV2 to TRBJ2-3; no clear D gene. The V end was cut by 10 bases, the J end by 3 bases, with 20 bases between. The germline CDR1 and CDR2 sequences are SNHLY and FYNNEI. The CDR3 runs to 15 residues. CDR3 sequence: CATKNRGSSTDTQYF. CDR3 coding DNA: TGTGCCACCAAGAATAGAGGTTCCAGTACAGATACGCAGTATTTT.

For this clone: At one end, the junction sequence differs from germline, possibly due to a read error. This chain joins TRBV5-1 and TRBJ1-1, with 9 bases that match TRBD1. Germline assignment: CDR1 SGHRS and CDR2 YFSETQ. There are 13 residues in the CDR3. The DNA for the CDR3 is TGTGCCAGCAGCCGACAGGGGGTCACTGAAGCTTTCTTT. It codes for CASSRQGVTEAFF.

In nucleotides, the CDR3 is TGTGCCTGGGGCCGGGACAGGTTCACGCCCCAGCATTTT. Translating it yields CAWGRDRFTPQHF. The rearrangement uses TRBV30 and TRBJ1-5; 8 bases align to TRBD1. Germline CDR1 is GTSNPN and CDR2 is SVGIG (reference sequence). The ends lost 5 bases at V and 9 bases at J; junction bases unmatched: 9. The CDR3 sequence is 13 residues long.

V gene TRBV28 combines with J gene TRBJ1-2; unclear D gene. The CDR3 sequence is 15 residues long. Germline loops: CDR1 MDHEN, CDR2 SYDVKM. With 3 bases removed from V and 2 bases from J, the gap between germline ends came to 13 bases. The CDR3, as DNA: TGTGCCAGCAGTTTCAGTTGGGCGAAGAACTATGGCTACACCTTC. This gives the protein CASSFSWAKNYGYTF.

The CDR3 region is CASMRGVQETQYF. The CDR3 DNA sequence: TGTGCCAGCATGCGGGGGGTGCAAGAGACCCAGTACTTC. This sequence joins TRBV7-2 and TRBJ2-5, with 8 bases aligning to TRBD2. There are 13 residues in the CDR3. J was trimmed by 2 bases and V by 7 bases; bases with no gene match: 3. The germline V gene has CDR1 SGHTA and CDR2 FQGNSA.

The rearrangement joins TRBV6-5 to TRBJ1-2, with TRBD1 matching over 7 bases. This CDR3 region has 15 residues. The germline V gene encodes CDR1 MNHEY and CDR2 SVGAGI. The J segment lost 4 bases and the V segment lost 0 bases, leaving 5 bases of the junction unmatched. This CDR3 reads CASSYSPGGGYGYTF. CDR3 nucleotide sequence: TGTGCCAGCAGTTACTCGCCAGGGGGAGGCTATGGCTACACCTTC.

V gene TRBV6-6 combines with J gene TRBJ2-7, with D tentatively TRBD1 (7 bases). Germline CDR1 and CDR2: MNHNY and SVGAGI (reference sequence). The CDR3 totals 15 residues. Deletions cut 2 bases from V and 6 bases from J, with 17 bases between. The CDR3 here is CASSYVEGAIVEQYF. Here the CDR3 DNA reads TGTGCCAGCAGTTACGTGGAGGGGGCCATCGTCGAGCAGTACTTC.

This clone was detected a few times. The gene calls are TRBV5-1 and TRBJ2-2; 10 bases fit TRBD1. Per the germline V gene, CDR1 is SGHRS and CDR2 is YFSETQ. The CDR3 consists of 15 residues. Trimming at V came to 3 bases and at J to 7 bases, leaving 6 bases not matched to a gene. CDR3 DNA sequence: TGCGCCAGCAGCTCCGGGACAGGGGTTGACGGGGAGCTGTTTTTT. It encodes CASSSGTGVDGELFF. Combining the CDR3 with reference TRBV5-1 and TRBJ2-2 gives the whole variable domain KAGVTQTPRYLIKTRGQQVTLSCSPISGHRSVSWYQQTPGQGLQFLFEYFSETQRNKGNFPGRFSGRQFSNSRSEMNVSTLELGDSALYLCASSSGTGVDGELFFGEGSRLTVL.

This clone was seen just once. This rearrangement joins TRBV5-6 to TRBJ2-1; D remains unclear. The V end lost 2 bases, the J end lost 4 bases, and 7 bases lay between the germline ends. CDR3 size: 13 residues. Germline V CDR1 and CDR2: SGHDT, YYEEEE. This CDR3 is CASSLNPYNEQFF. CDR3 nucleotide sequence: TGTGCCAGCAGCTTAAATCCGTACAATGAGCAGTTCTTC.

The chain employs TRBV5-1 and TRBJ2-3, with D possibly TRBD1 on 6 matching bases. CDR3 size: 15 residues. Trimming took off 0 bases at V and 2 bases at J, with 10 bases between the two ends. From germline, CDR1 is SGHRS and CDR2 YFSETQ. CDR3 DNA: TGCGCCAGCAGCTTGGCGGACAGATACACAGATACGCAGTATTTT. Its protein is CASSLADRYTDTQYF.

The chain links TRBV10-3 to TRBJ1-2; possibly TRBD1 for D (5 bases). Per the germline V gene, CDR1 is ENHRY and CDR2 is SYGVKD. V was cut by 0 bases and J by 4 bases, with 9 bases left in between. This CDR3 has 14 amino acids. The CDR3 DNA reads as TGTGCCATCAGTGAGTCGGGACTCAGCTATGGCTACACCTTC. Translation gives CAISESGLSYGYTF.

The J gene is TRBJ2-2, the V gene TRBV30, with 12 bases matching TRBD2. After removal of 0 bases from V and 4 bases from J, the junction contained 0 bases not matched to a gene. Germline CDR1 reads GTSNPN; CDR2 reads SVGIG (reference sequence). The CDR3 spans 15 residues. The CDR3 region is CAWSVLAGGTGELFF. In DNA, the CDR3 is TGTGCCTGGAGTGTACTAGCGGGAGGCACCGGGGAGCTGTTTTTT.

This chain connects TRBV11-1 to TRBJ2-3; TRBD2 matches at 10 bases. Germline V gives CDR1 SGHAT, CDR2 FQDESV (reference sequence). The CDR3 spans 18 residues. With V trimmed by 1 base and J by 4 bases, 11 bases remained unmatched. The CDR3 DNA follows: TGTGCCAGCAGCTTAGGTCCCGGGCTAGCGGGAGTCCCAGATACGCAGTATTTT. Protein sequence: CASSLGPGLAGVPDTQYF. The full variable domain, rest sourced from reference TRBV11-1 and TRBJ2-3, is EAEVAQSPRYKITEKSQAVAFWCDPISGHATLYWYRQILGQGPELLVQFQDESVVDDSQLPKDRFSAERLKGVDSTLKIQPAELGDSAMYLCASSLGPGLAGVPDTQYFGPGTRLTVL.

This clone was seen more than once but under ten times. This chain uses TRBV10-3 with TRBJ2-7; maybe TRBD2 (5 bases). The CDR3 extends over 12 amino acids. The V and J ends lost 10 bases and 7 bases respectively, with 17 bases between them. Germline CDR1 and CDR2: ENHRY and SYGVKD. The CDR3 DNA follows: TGTGCCACCCGACCCGATACGGGGGAGCAGTACTTC. This gives the protein CATRPDTGEQYF.

V and J are TRBV5-1 and TRBJ2-7; 9 bases map to TRBD1. V was clipped by 3 bases and J by 4 bases; unmatched bases: 5. Germline V lookup: CDR1 SGHRS, CDR2 YFSETQ. This CDR3 comprises 14 residues. The CDR3 coding sequence is TGCGCCAGCAGCTCGACAGGGGGAAATTACGAGCAGTACTTC. Amino acids: CASSSTGGNYEQYF. The whole variable domain, remainder taken from reference TRBV5-1 and TRBJ2-7, is KAGVTQTPRYLIKTRGQQVTLSCSPISGHRSVSWYQQTPGQGLQFLFEYFSETQRNKGNFPGRFSGRQFSNSRSEMNVSTLELGDSALYLCASSSTGGNYEQYFGPGTRLTVT.

V usage is TRBV7-9 and J usage is TRBJ2-2; D remains unclear. Germline V gene sequence: CDR1 SEHNR, CDR2 FQNEAQ (reference sequence). V was shortened by 5 bases and J by 1 base, with 8 bases between the two germline ends. The CDR3 sequence is 14 residues long. CDR3 in DNA: TGTGCCAGCAGCCTCAGAGGGAACACCGGGGAGCTGTTTTTT. It translates to CASSLRGNTGELFF.

The chain combines TRBV11-2 with TRBJ1-3, with D unclear. The germline gives CDR1 SGHAT, CDR2 FQNNGV. V was pared by 2 bases and J by 0 bases, with 8 bases between. The CDR3 is 15 residues long. The CDR3 bases are TGTGCCAGCAGCTTACACAGTTACTCTGGAAACACCATATATTTT. Protein product: CASSLHSYSGNTIYF.

The chain combines TRBV7-8 with TRBJ2-1, with D perhaps matching TRBD2 (6 bases). Germline V gene lookup returns CDR1 SGHVS and CDR2 FQNEAQ. With 5 bases removed from V and 9 bases from J, the gap between germline ends came to 11 bases. CDR3 size: 12 residues. The CDR3 nucleotides read TGTGCCAGCAGCCCGGAGGGGCTTGAGCAGTTCTTC. It specifies CASSPEGLEQFF.